These 28 T cell receptor beta chains were sequenced from one sample in a study of T cells after yellow fever vaccination. TCRdb recomputed calls from the 5' RACE reads with MiXCR, one row per CDR3 protein. There are 500,000 to 650,000 distinct CDR3 sequences in the sample; roughly a sixth occur only once, and 15% to 20% lies in the top ten. Sequencing was performed on PBMCs, taken 5 to 6 days after the first yellow fever vaccination. The receptor set was obtained from a man younger than 30 who received the YFV17D yellow fever vaccine.

This clonotype was detected only a few times. The genes are TRBV7-2 and TRBJ2-5, with 13 bases matching TRBD2. CDR1 is SGHTA, CDR2 FQGNSA, per germline. Losses at the gene ends were 5 bases for V and 10 bases for J; bases not matched to a gene: 13. The CDR3 is 16 amino acids. The CDR3 here is CASSPRTSGGWGDQYF. CDR3 DNA sequence: TGTGCCAGCAGCCCCCGGACTAGCGGGGGCTGGGGGGACCAGTACTTC.

The rearrangement links TRBV18 to TRBJ2-2, with D uncertain. This CDR3 has 14 amino acids. Looked up from germline, CDR1 is KGHSH and CDR2 is LQKENI. Trimming removed 2 bases at V and 1 base at J, with 5 bases between. CDR3 coding DNA: TGTGCCAGCTCACCAGCATGGAACACCGGGGAGCTGTTTTTT. Residues: CASSPAWNTGELFF.

V usage is TRBV19 and J usage is TRBJ2-6, with 10 bases identical to TRBD2. The germline V gene encodes CDR1 LNHDA and CDR2 SQIVND (reference sequence). J was trimmed by 3 bases and V by 8 bases; bases with no gene match: 16. The CDR3 sequence is 19 residues long. CDR3 DNA sequence: TGTGCCAGTTCACTCTTAGCGGGGGGTAATTTGGATGGGGCCAACGTCCTGACTTTC. This sequence encodes CASSLLAGGNLDGANVLTF.

This clonotype has a count of ten or more. This CDR3 is CASTTGNTGELFF. DNA for the CDR3: TGTGCCAGCACAACCGGGAACACCGGGGAGCTGTTTTTT. The chain carries TRBV27 and TRBJ2-2; D remains unclear. Germline lookup yields CDR1 MNHEY and CDR2 SMNVEV (reference sequence). V lost 7 bases, J lost 1 base, and 7 bases lay in between. The CDR3 spans 13 residues.

This clonotype has only a few counts. This sequence joins TRBV5-4 and TRBJ1-1, with 10 bases identical to TRBD1. The CDR3 is made up of 15 amino acids. Germline assignment: CDR1 SGHNT and CDR2 YYREEE (reference sequence). The V segment lost 5 bases and the J segment 6 bases; nucleotides outside the gene matches: 10. Here the CDR3 reads CASRSLSGQGAEAFF. In DNA, the CDR3 is TGTGCCAGCAGATCCCTGAGCGGACAGGGGGCTGAAGCTTTCTTT.

Only a few counts were recorded for this clonotype. The rearrangement uses TRBV10-3 and TRBJ2-2; TRBD1 might be the D (7 bases). V was clipped by 7 bases and J by 4 bases, with 16 bases between them. The CDR3 totals 15 residues. Looked up from germline, CDR1 is ENHRY and CDR2 is SYGVKD. The CDR3 DNA follows: TGTGCCATCACCGAGCGACAGGGAGGCACCGGGGAGCTGTTTTTT. This sequence encodes CAITERQGGTGELFF.

The sample holds many counts of this clonotype. V gene TRBV5-1 combines with J gene TRBJ2-4; the D gene is possibly TRBD2 (5 bases). This CDR3 is 15 amino acids long. CDR1 SGHRS and CDR2 YFSETQ come from the germline V gene. Trimming removed 3 bases at V and 5 bases at J, with 15 bases between. The CDR3 bases are TGCGCCAGCAGCTCACACTCACAGAGGGAAAACATTCAGTACTTC. The encoded protein is CASSSHSQRENIQYF.

The rearrangement uses TRBV7-8 and TRBJ1-1; D possibly corresponds to TRBD1 (6 bases). Germline V gene lookup returns CDR1 SGHVS and CDR2 FQNEAQ. Trimming removed 1 base from V and 5 bases from J, with 14 bases in between. The CDR3 runs to 15 residues. CDR3 residues: CASSLDGGLGTEAFF. In DNA, the CDR3 is TGTGCCAGCAGCTTAGATGGGGGCCTCGGTACTGAAGCTTTCTTT.

A few counts support this clonotype. The gene calls are TRBV5-6 and TRBJ1-5; weak D call: TRBD1 (6 bases). V lost 2 bases, J lost 2 bases, and 11 bases lay in between. Germline V gives CDR1 SGHDT, CDR2 YYEEEE. The CDR3 length is 15 residues. The CDR3 region is CASSLLSGGNQPQHF. The CDR3 nucleotides read TGTGCCAGCAGCTTACTTTCAGGGGGCAATCAGCCCCAGCATTTT.

This rearrangement joins TRBV12-3 or TRBV12-4 to TRBJ1-4; tentative D call: TRBD1 (5 bases). This CDR3 is built from 14 residues. The V end lost 5 bases, the J end lost 8 bases, and 15 bases lay between the germline ends. The CDR3 protein is CASSARVGGEKLFF. CDR3 nucleotide sequence: TGTGCCAGCAGTGCCAGGGTTGGGGGGGAAAAACTGTTTTTT.

V usage is TRBV2 and J usage is TRBJ1-5; the match to TRBD1 covers 7 bases. The V segment lost 5 bases and the J segment 4 bases; nucleotides outside the gene matches: 11. CDR1 is SNHLY, CDR2 FYNNEI, per germline. CDR3 length: 16 amino acids. This chain's CDR3 is CASSTGTDLLNQPQHF. The CDR3 bases are TGTGCCAGCAGTACCGGGACAGACCTATTGAATCAGCCCCAGCATTTT.

This clonotype was counted between two and nine times. The chain links TRBV9 to TRBJ2-1; TRBD2 matches 10 bases. Germline CDR1 is SGDLS and CDR2 is YYNGEE. The V segment lost 3 bases and the J segment 6 bases; nucleotides outside the gene matches: 12. The length of the CDR3 is 17 residues. The DNA for the CDR3 is TGTGCCAGCAGCGGAAAGGAGCGGGGGGGCGGGACCAATGAGCAGTTCTTC. Translating gives CASSGKERGGGTNEQFF.

This clonotype was observed a few times. V is TRBV6-5 and J is TRBJ1-5, with D possibly matching TRBD1 (5 bases). Per the germline V gene, CDR1 is MNHEY and CDR2 is SVGAGI. The CDR3 runs to 14 residues. Trimming shortened V by 2 bases and J by 6 bases, and 11 bases separated the two germline ends. The CDR3 protein is CASSYTQGSQPQHF. The CDR3, as DNA: TGTGCCAGCAGTTACACCCAGGGAAGTCAGCCCCAGCATTTT.

This chain connects TRBV7-4 to TRBJ1-4; D is unclear. This CDR3 is 10 amino acids long. Trimming took off 8 bases at V and 8 bases at J, with 6 bases between the two ends. The germline V gene has CDR1 SGHVT and CDR2 SQSDAQ. CDR3 amino acids: CASGLEKLFF. In nucleotides, the CDR3 is TGTGCCAGCGGCCTAGAAAAACTGTTTTTT.

This clonotype was detected only a few times. The V gene is TRBV11-1, the J gene TRBJ1-2, with D perhaps matching TRBD1 (6 bases). V lost 1 base to trimming and J lost 5 bases, with 29 bases between them. The CDR3 consists of 20 residues. The germline V gene has CDR1 SGHAT and CDR2 FQDESV (reference sequence). The CDR3 region is CASSLVGGPVETGRPYGYTF. The CDR3 DNA sequence: TGTGCCAGCAGCTTAGTCGGTGGGCCGGTTGAGACAGGCAGGCCGTATGGCTACACCTTC.

This chain links TRBV19 with TRBJ2-7; weak D call: TRBD2 (5 bases). The CDR3 contains 14 residues. V dropped 4 bases and J dropped 3 bases, with 13 bases sitting between them. Per germline, CDR1 LNHDA and CDR2 SQIVND (reference sequence). CDR3: CASSTGNEGYEQYF. CDR3 in DNA: TGTGCCAGTAGTACGGGGAATGAGGGCTACGAGCAGTACTTC.

V is TRBV20-1 and J is TRBJ2-5; D perhaps matches TRBD1 (5 bases). Germline lookup yields CDR1 DFQATT and CDR2 SNEGSKA (reference sequence). The V end lost 6 bases, the J end lost 1 base, and 12 bases lay between the germline ends. There are 13 residues in the CDR3. Here the CDR3 reads CSALDSVQETQYF. CDR3 nucleotides: TGCAGTGCCCTAGACAGCGTCCAAGAGACCCAGTACTTC.

The rearrangement links TRBV20-1 to TRBJ1-1; no definite D call. V lost 0 bases to trimming and J lost 2 bases, with 25 bases between them. The CDR3 sequence is 19 residues long. CDR1 and CDR2 from the germline V gene are DFQATT and SNEGSKA (reference sequence). CDR3 sequence: CSARDYVSRIQILNTEAFF. In DNA form, the CDR3 reads TGCAGTGCTAGAGATTATGTCAGCCGAATTCAAATACTCAACACTGAAGCTTTCTTT.

V and J are TRBV2 and TRBJ2-3; 9 bases fit TRBD1. The CDR3 runs to 15 residues. CDR1 is SNHLY and CDR2 is FYNNEI in the germline V gene. Trimming took 3 bases from V and 3 from J; bases not matched to a gene: 4. The CDR3 DNA reads TGTGCCAGCAGTGAGGGACAGGGCAGGACAGATACGCAGTATTTT. Its protein is CASSEGQGRTDTQYF.

V is TRBV7-9 and J is TRBJ1-2; possible D gene TRBD1, 6 bases. The V gene lost 1 base and the J gene lost 0 bases, with 12 bases spanning the gap. The germline V gene encodes CDR1 SEHNR and CDR2 FQNEAQ (reference sequence). The CDR3 spans 16 residues. CDR3 nucleotide sequence: TGTGCCAGCAGCTTAGAAGCGGGACACCCTAACTATGGCTACACCTTC. As protein: CASSLEAGHPNYGYTF.

Many counts were recorded for this clonotype. The rearrangement links TRBV7-9 to TRBJ2-7; D might be TRBD1 (5 bases). Germline V gives CDR1 SEHNR, CDR2 FQNEAQ (reference sequence). The CDR3 sequence is 13 residues long. V lost 5 bases and J 0 bases, leaving 8 bases between the germline ends. As DNA, the CDR3 is TGTGCCAGCAGCCCGACAGTCTCCTACGAGCAGTACTTC. Its translation: CASSPTVSYEQYF.

In this sample, this clonotype turned up a few times. The chain combines TRBV7-2 with TRBJ2-7; 9 nucleotides align to TRBD2. The germline gives CDR1 SGHTA, CDR2 FQGNSA. The CDR3 length is 14 residues. Trimming removed 5 bases from V and 4 bases from J; junction bases left unmatched: 6. CDR3 protein: CASSRQRGAYEQYF. CDR3 sequence (DNA): TGTGCCAGCAGCCGGCAGCGGGGGGCTTACGAGCAGTACTTC.

This clonotype has a count of ten or more. This sequence joins TRBV25-1 and TRBJ2-3; 7 bases match TRBD1. The CDR3 consists of 16 residues. V lost 2 bases and J lost 2; bases outside the gene matches: 7. Germline assignment: CDR1 MGHDK and CDR2 SYGVNS. The CDR3 is CASSEVLTGITDTQYF. In DNA form, the CDR3 reads TGTGCCAGCAGTGAAGTTCTGACAGGGATCACAGATACGCAGTATTTT.

This clonotype was seen only a few times. The chain couples TRBV5-6 to TRBJ2-3, with 8 bases that match TRBD2. The germline gives CDR1 SGHDT, CDR2 YYEEEE. The CDR3 length is 16 residues. V gave up 1 base and J gave up 1 base; unmatched junction bases: 5. The CDR3 DNA sequence: TGTGCCAGCAGCTTGCGGGGGGGCGAGGGCACAGATACGCAGTATTTT. This sequence encodes CASSLRGGEGTDTQYF.

This clonotype was detected only a few times. The chain recombines TRBV27 with TRBJ2-5, with 9 bases lining up with TRBD2. Unmatched junction bases numbered 10, after V lost 3 bases and J lost 5 bases. This CDR3 comprises 16 residues. Germline V CDR1 and CDR2: MNHEY, SMNVEV (reference sequence). CDR3 nucleotide sequence: TGTGCCAGCAGTTTTGGGAGCGGGGGGCGAGGGGAGACCCAGTACTTC. Translated: CASSFGSGGRGETQYF.

The rearrangement links TRBV28 to TRBJ2-3; D gene ambiguous. The CDR3 is 15 residues long. Germline CDR1 is MDHEN and CDR2 is SYDVKM. The ends were cut back, 5 bases at V and 5 bases at J, with 17 bases in the middle. The DNA for the CDR3 is TGTGCCAGCAGTCCTCTCTTAGGGTCGGGAGATACGCAGTATTTT. Translated, it gives CASSPLLGSGDTQYF.

V is TRBV6-5 and J is TRBJ2-6; TRBD1 is a possible D gene (6 bases). Trimming pared 3 bases from V and 6 bases from J, leaving 18 bases between. This CDR3 has 17 residues. In germline, CDR1 is MNHEY, CDR2 SVGAGI. The DNA for the CDR3 is TGTGCCAGCAGTTATGGGGTAGGGCAGGGGAAGGCCAACGTCCTGACTTTC. Protein product: CASSYGVGQGKANVLTF.

This clonotype was seen more than once but under ten times. This chain connects TRBV11-2 to TRBJ1-2; D gene unclear. V dropped 1 base and J dropped 2 bases, with 8 bases sitting between them. The germline gives CDR1 SGHAT, CDR2 FQNNGV. The CDR3 loop spans 14 amino acids. Written as DNA, the CDR3 is TGTGCCAGCAGCTTAGTGACCGCGAACTATGGCTACACCTTC. It specifies CASSLVTANYGYTF.